A single sample is the source of the 25 T cell receptor beta chains below, sequenced in a study of blood T cells in healthy people across ages. The use of a sample-barcoded 5' primer and a J-beta primer mix characterized a second PCR of roughly 6 to 12 cycles. TCRdb processed the 5' RACE reads anew with MiXCR; each CDR3 protein has one entry. This table has about 1.6 million distinct CDR3 sequences, approximately 32% appearing once. The specimen was blood. The origin of the receptors is a woman aged 25 to 45 in good health.

Only a few counts were recorded for this clonotype. V usage is TRBV28 and J usage is TRBJ2-3; D is perhaps TRBD2 (5 bases). The V gene lost 5 bases and the J gene lost 2 bases, with 8 bases spanning the gap. Germline loops: CDR1 MDHEN, CDR2 SYDVKM. CDR3 length equals 13 residues. The CDR3 DNA reads as TGTGCCAGCAGTCGGGATGACACAGATACGCAGTATTTT. The encoded protein is CASSRDDTDTQYF.

J is TRBJ1-5 and V is TRBV5-5, with D maybe TRBD1 (5 bases). The ends were cut back, 0 bases at V and 2 bases at J, with 12 bases in the middle. The CDR3 spans 16 residues. Germline lookup yields CDR1 SGHKS and CDR2 YYEKEE (reference sequence). This CDR3 is CASSLGGGKGNQPQHF. The CDR3 DNA is TGTGCCAGCAGCTTGGGGGGCGGAAAAGGCAATCAGCCCCAGCATTTT. Together with reference TRBV5-5 and TRBJ1-5, the CDR3 gives the full variable domain: DAGVTQSPTHLIKTRGQQVTLRCSPISGHKSVSWYQQVLGQGPQFIFQYYEKEERGRGNFPDRFSARQFPNYSSELNVNALLLGDSALYLCASSLGGGKGNQPQHFGDGTRLSIL.

This chain connects TRBV4-1 to TRBJ1-5, with no clear D. CDR3 size: 16 residues. Trimming removed 3 bases at V and 3 bases at J, with 15 bases between. CDR1 and CDR2 (germline): MGHRA, YSYEKL. CDR3 sequence (DNA): TGCGCCAGCAGCCAGGCACCAGACGCTCACAATCAGCCCCAGCATTTT. Its translation: CASSQAPDAHNQPQHF.

The gene calls are TRBV20-1 and TRBJ2-4, with D perhaps matching TRBD2 (6 bases). CDR1 and CDR2 from the germline V gene are DFQATT and SNEGSKA (reference sequence). The CDR3 extends over 15 amino acids. Deletions cut 2 bases from V and 1 base from J, with 12 bases between. CDR3 region: CSARKRRVAKNIQYF. The CDR3, as DNA: TGCAGTGCTAGAAAGCGGAGGGTTGCCAAAAACATTCAGTACTTC.

This chain connects TRBV6-6 to TRBJ1-5; D possibly corresponds to TRBD1 (6 bases). This CDR3 spans 15 amino acids. Per the germline V gene, CDR1 is MNHNY and CDR2 is SVGAGI (reference sequence). Deletions cut 6 bases from V and 1 base from J, with 13 bases between. The CDR3 DNA reads TGTGCCAGCAGCCCTCTGGGGGCGAGCAATCAGCCCCAGCATTTT. Translating it yields CASSPLGASNQPQHF.

Comments on this clonotype: This may be a read error: a much more frequent sequence differs by one nucleotide. This sequence joins TRBV29-1 and TRBJ2-7; 10 nucleotides match TRBD2. Per germline, CDR1 SQVTM and CDR2 ANQGSEA. The V segment lost 5 bases and the J segment 3 bases; nucleotides outside the gene matches: 7. This CDR3 spans 14 amino acids. CDR3 nucleotide sequence: TGCAGCGTTCCGGCTAGCGGGGGTCACTACGAGCAGTACTTC. Its translation: CSVPASGGHYEQYF.

This sequence joins TRBV6-1 and TRBJ2-1; no clear D. The length of the CDR3 is 13 residues. V was clipped by 0 bases and J by 6 bases, with 6 bases between them. The germline gives CDR1 MNHNS, CDR2 SASEGT. The CDR3 region is CASSEATSNEQFF. CDR3 DNA sequence: TGTGCCAGCAGTGAAGCAACGAGCAATGAGCAGTTCTTC.

This clonotype has more than one count but fewer than ten. The CDR3 sequence is CASSESTRGEFEKLFF. For the CDR3, the DNA is TGTGCCAGCAGTGAAAGCACGAGGGGAGAGTTTGAAAAACTGTTTTTT. The chain couples TRBV6-1 to TRBJ1-4; maybe TRBD1 (5 bases). The CDR3 consists of 16 residues. V lost 2 bases to trimming and J lost 7 bases, with 17 bases between them. CDR1 is MNHNS, CDR2 SASEGT, per germline.

J is TRBJ1-1 and V is TRBV5-1, with D tentatively TRBD1 (5 bases). The germline V and J ends were trimmed by 3 bases and 0 bases, with 15 bases remaining between them. This CDR3 region has 16 residues. Per the germline V gene, CDR1 is SGHRS and CDR2 is YFSETQ. The CDR3 reads CASSSLIGAVNTEAFF. The CDR3 DNA follows: TGCGCCAGCAGCTCTCTCATAGGGGCGGTGAACACTGAAGCTTTCTTT. The complete variable domain, with remaining parts taken from reference TRBV5-1 and TRBJ1-1, reads KAGVTQTPRYLIKTRGQQVTLSCSPISGHRSVSWYQQTPGQGLQFLFEYFSETQRNKGNFPGRFSGRQFSNSRSEMNVSTLELGDSALYLCASSSLIGAVNTEAFFGQGTRLTVV.

This clonotype has more than one count but fewer than ten. The V call is TRBV6-4, the J call TRBJ2-2, with D hard to call. This CDR3 comprises 15 residues. Trimming cost V 4 bases and J 0 bases, with 9 bases left between them. Germline CDR1 and CDR2: MRHNA and SNTAGT. The CDR3 region has the DNA TGTGCCAGCAGTGTTACAGCCTCGAACACCGGGGAGCTGTTTTTT. Amino acids: CASSVTASNTGELFF.

V usage is TRBV20-1 and J usage is TRBJ2-1; TRBD2 aligns across 10 bases. CDR3 length equals 15 residues. V was pared by 3 bases and J by 4 bases, with 6 bases of the junction left unmatched. Germline V gene lookup returns CDR1 DFQATT and CDR2 SNEGSKA (reference sequence). The CDR3 region has the DNA TGCAGTGCTAGTCCCCAGCGGGGGGGATACAATGAGCAGTTCTTC. It yields the protein CSASPQRGGYNEQFF.

A note on this clonotype: One junction end disagrees with the germline gene, perhaps due to a read error. The chain recombines TRBV10-3 with TRBJ1-6, with 10 bases identical to TRBD1. The CDR3 has 15 amino acids. Germline values: CDR1 ENHRY, CDR2 SYGVKD. The CDR3 is CAVSDSGQGVSPLHF. The CDR3 nucleotides read TGTGCCGTCAGTGACAGCGGACAGGGGGTTTCACCCCTCCACTTT.

This clonotype has only a few counts. The chain has TRBV7-9 and TRBJ2-1; D unclear. V lost 6 bases, J lost 0 bases, and 12 bases lay in between. Germline assignment: CDR1 SEHNR and CDR2 FQNEAQ (reference sequence). This CDR3 is built from 15 residues. CDR3 region: CASSQNSRSYNEQFF. The CDR3 DNA sequence: TGTGCCAGCAGTCAGAACAGTCGCTCCTACAATGAGCAGTTCTTC.

This clonotype was seen many times. The rearrangement joins TRBV7-9 to TRBJ2-1, with 7 bases matching TRBD2. The CDR3 has 15 amino acids. The germline V gene has CDR1 SEHNR and CDR2 FQNEAQ (reference sequence). V lost 5 bases and J lost 4; bases outside the gene matches: 8. The chain's CDR3 is CASSRSSGGYNEQFF. In DNA form, the CDR3 reads TGTGCCAGCAGCCGTTCTAGCGGAGGTTACAATGAGCAGTTCTTC.

The chain has TRBV5-1 and TRBJ1-2; D gene uncertain. The CDR3 contains 16 residues. Deletions cut 0 bases from V and 6 bases from J, with 18 bases between. Germline assignment: CDR1 SGHRS and CDR2 YFSETQ. CDR3 in DNA: TGCGCCAGCAGCTTGGAAGGCGGCGGGTTCCGTAATGGCTACACCTTC. It encodes CASSLEGGGFRNGYTF.

This clonotype was seen a handful of times. The chain is built from TRBV28 and TRBJ2-7; tentatively, D is TRBD1 (5 bases). Germline CDR1 MDHEN, CDR2 SYDVKM. This CDR3 comprises 14 residues. The germline V and J ends were trimmed by 1 base and 2 bases, with 9 bases remaining between them. The CDR3 protein is CASSLFDRAYEQYF. As DNA, the CDR3 is TGTGCCAGCAGTTTATTTGACAGAGCCTACGAGCAGTACTTC.

The genes are TRBV20-1 and TRBJ2-7, with 9 positions matching TRBD2. Per germline, CDR1 DFQATT and CDR2 SNEGSKA (reference sequence). The CDR3 sequence is 16 residues long. V dropped 3 bases and J dropped 0; count of bases not matched to a gene: 9. CDR3 residues: CSASSGGGALSYEQYF. DNA for the CDR3: TGCAGTGCTAGCTCTGGCGGGGGGGCCCTCTCCTACGAGCAGTACTTC.

As DNA, the CDR3 is TGCAGTGCTAGAGATCTTGTTATAGCTAACTATGGCTACACCTTC. Translation: CSARDLVIANYGYTF. The chain joins TRBV20-1 to TRBJ1-2; no firm D call. CDR1 and CDR2 (germline): DFQATT, SNEGSKA (reference sequence). CDR3 size: 15 residues. Trimming stripped 0 bases from V and 0 bases from J, with 11 bases between.

The gene calls are TRBV3-1 and TRBJ2-7; the D gene could be TRBD1 or TRBD2 (5 bases each). There are 15 residues in the CDR3. Germline-derived CDR1 and CDR2 are LGHDT and YNNKEL (reference sequence). Deletions cut 3 bases from V and 1 base from J, with 13 bases between. CDR3 DNA sequence: TGTGCCAGCAGCCATTACCGGGACCCTTCCTACGAGCAGTACTTC. Translation: CASSHYRDPSYEQYF.

This sequence joins TRBV28 and TRBJ2-5, with 7 bases aligning to TRBD1. This CDR3 has 16 residues. The germline V gene has CDR1 MDHEN and CDR2 SYDVKM. V shed 6 bases, J shed 2 bases, and the junction held 12 bases outside the gene matches. CDR3 nucleotide sequence: TGTGCCAGCAGCCTTGACAGGGACCTTACGCAAGAGACCCAGTACTTC. It codes for CASSLDRDLTQETQYF.

This clonotype was seen more than once but under ten times. This chain joins TRBV20-1 and TRBJ2-5, with TRBD1 as a possible D gene (6 bases). The germline CDR1 and CDR2 sequences are DFQATT and SNEGSKA (reference sequence). V was trimmed by 0 bases and J by 7 bases, leaving 18 bases between them. The CDR3 runs 15 residues. The DNA for the CDR3 is TGCAGTGCTAGAGATTTACGTGGGGCAGGGGCGACCCAGTACTTC. Its protein is CSARDLRGAGATQYF.

Remarks on this clonotype: Germline and junction disagree at one end, which may indicate a read error. The chain has TRBV4-1 and TRBJ2-2, with no clear D. This CDR3 region has 16 residues. In germline, CDR1 is MGHRA, CDR2 YSYEKL. The CDR3 loop reads CASSQQSGGNSGELFF. CDR3 DNA: TGCGCCAGCAGCCAACAGTCAGGTGGGAACTCCGGGGAGCTGTTTTTT.

The chain joins TRBV20-1 to TRBJ2-7; tentatively, D is TRBD2 (6 bases). CDR1 and CDR2 from the germline V gene are DFQATT and SNEGSKA (reference sequence). This CDR3 region has 13 residues. Between the trimmed V and J ends, which lost 4 bases and 3 bases, there was a span of 13 bases. The CDR3 DNA sequence: TGCAGTGCTACCTCTGGGGGGTACTACGAGCAGTACTTC. It yields the protein CSATSGGYYEQYF.

The chain is built from TRBV21-1 and TRBJ1-1. TRBV21-1 is flagged as a pseudogene. The CDR3 sequence is 10 residues long. The CDR3 bases are TGTGCCAGCAAGGCGGCTGAAGCTTTCTTT. Amino acid sequence: CASKAAEAFF.

About this clonotype itself: Since a much larger clone is just one base distant, this may be a read error. The gene calls are TRBV7-9 and TRBJ2-1; 14 nucleotides line up with TRBD2. Germline CDR1 and CDR2: SEHNR and FQNEAQ (reference sequence). The CDR3 runs 15 residues. Written as DNA, the CDR3 is TGCGCCAGCAGCTTGACTAGCGGGGGGGTCTATGAGCAGTTCTTC. Its translation: CASSLTSGGVYEQFF.